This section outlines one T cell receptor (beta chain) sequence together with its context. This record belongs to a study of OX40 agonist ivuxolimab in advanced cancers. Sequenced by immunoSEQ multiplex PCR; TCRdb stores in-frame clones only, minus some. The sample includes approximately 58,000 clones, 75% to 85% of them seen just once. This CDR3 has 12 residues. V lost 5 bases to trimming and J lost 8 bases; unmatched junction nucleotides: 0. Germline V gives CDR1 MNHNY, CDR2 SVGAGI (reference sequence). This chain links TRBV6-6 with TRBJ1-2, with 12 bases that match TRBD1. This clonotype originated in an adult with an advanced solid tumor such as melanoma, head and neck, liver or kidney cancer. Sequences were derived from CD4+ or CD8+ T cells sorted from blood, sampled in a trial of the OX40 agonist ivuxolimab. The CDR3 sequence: CASSGTGGGYTF. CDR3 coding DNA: TGTGCCAGCAGTGGGACAGGGGGCGGCTACACCTTC.